This entry describes one T cell receptor beta chain. Its matching antigen is unknown. MiXCR, applied by TCRdb to the 5' RACE reads, yields one record per CDR3 protein. The table shows just under 9,500 distinct CDR3 sequences, with roughly 8.8% occurring only once. V gave up 4 bases and J gave up 6 bases, with 15 bases separating them. Germline CDR1 reads SGHRS; CDR2 reads YFSETQ. This CDR3 is built from 14 residues. The sample is drawn from a study of spatial heterogeneity in lung cancer. The study, taken as a whole, reports: Estimation of coverage gave values of around 6.7% for alpha and approximately 13% for beta chains in tumor T cells. Ubiquitous and regional expanded TCR counts mirrored ubiquitous and regional nonsynonymous mutation counts, respectively. Mutation counts in tumors were tracked by counts of expanded intratumoral alpha and beta TCRs.

Specified time point: sample taken at primary tumor resection. The sample here was lung tumor tissue, taken at surgery. V usage is TRBV5-1 and J usage is TRBJ2-3; D is possibly TRBD1 (6 bases). The sequence was collected from a male donor with early-stage non-small cell lung cancer. CDR3 sequence (DNA): TGCGCCAGCAGCCGGGACACCTCGGGGGATACGCAGTATTTT. It yields the protein CASSRDTSGDTQYF.